The 8 T cell receptor beta chains below all came from one sample that was sequenced in a study of shared clonotypes between healthy human individuals. Sequenced by immunoSEQ multiplex PCR; TCRdb stores in-frame clones only, minus some. The data show roughly 700,000 clones, with approximately 74% seen just once and approximately 1.6% held by the top ten. The sequencing sample was made of memory CD4+ T cells sorted from blood. Documented subset: CD45RA-negative fraction. The origin of the receptors is a woman in her twenties or thirties in good health.

The V and J genes are TRBV28 and TRBJ2-7; 9 bases are shared with TRBD2. The length of the CDR3 is 15 residues. V was pared by 4 bases and J by 5 bases, with 9 bases of the junction left unmatched. Looked up from germline, CDR1 is MDHEN and CDR2 is SYDVKM. CDR3 nucleotide sequence: TGTGCCAGCAGTTCCCCCGCGGGAGGGGGCCACGAGCAGTACTTC. The encoded protein is CASSSPAGGGHEQYF.

This clone has just one count. The chain is built from TRBV27 and TRBJ2-7; D call uncertain. The germline gives CDR1 MNHEY, CDR2 SMNVEV (reference sequence). The V gene lost 2 bases and the J gene lost 0 bases, with 8 bases spanning the gap. This CDR3 comprises 14 residues. The CDR3 coding sequence is TGTGCCAGCAGTTTAGATAGGAACTCCTACGAGCAGTACTTC. Translating it yields CASSLDRNSYEQYF.

This CDR3 is CASSTSSSTDTQYF. CDR3 sequence (DNA): TGTGCCAGTAGTACTTCCTCTAGCACAGATACGCAGTATTTT. The chain employs TRBV19 and TRBJ2-3; D is unclear. Germline CDR1 is LNHDA and CDR2 is SQIVND (reference sequence). This CDR3 contains 14 residues. Between the trimmed V and J ends, which lost 4 bases and 0 bases, there was a span of 8 bases.

The chain links TRBV20-1 to TRBJ1-2; 9 bases line up with TRBD1. Per germline, CDR1 DFQATT and CDR2 SNEGSKA (reference sequence). The CDR3 has 11 residues. The V segment lost 5 bases and the J segment 13 bases; nucleotides outside the gene matches: 8. The CDR3 DNA is TGCAGTGCTGTCACCGGGACAGGGACCACCTTC. Translated, it gives CSAVTGTGTTF.

This chain connects TRBV28 to TRBJ2-5; D is possibly TRBD2 (6 bases). Trimming shortened V by 3 bases and J by 1 base, and 12 bases separated the two germline ends. Germline V lookup: CDR1 MDHEN, CDR2 SYDVKM. The CDR3 loop spans 15 amino acids. The CDR3 nucleotides are TGTGCCAGCAGTTTGGAGGGGTTGCCCCAAGAGACCCAGTACTTC. This sequence encodes CASSLEGLPQETQYF.

The rearrangement links TRBV30 to TRBJ2-7; 10 bases align to TRBD1. CDR3 size: 13 residues. With 3 bases clipped from V and 6 bases from J, the junction kept 5 bases outside the gene matches. Per the germline V gene, CDR1 is GTSNPN and CDR2 is SVGIG (reference sequence). The CDR3 DNA is TGTGCCTGGAGCGGGACAGGGGCCCGCGAGCAGTACTTC. Protein sequence: CAWSGTGAREQYF. Looking up the rest from reference TRBV30 and TRBJ2-7 gives the full variable domain: SQTIHQWPATLVQPVGSPLSLECTVEGTSNPNLYWYRQAAGRGLQLLFYSVGIGQISSEVPQNLSASRPQDRQFILSSKKLLLSDSGFYLCAWSGTGAREQYFGPGTRLTVT.

This clone was observed a few times. The chain joins TRBV6-1 to TRBJ1-5, with a possible D match to TRBD1 (5 bases). Trimming shortened V by 5 bases and J by 4 bases, and 15 bases separated the two germline ends. The CDR3 has 15 amino acids. CDR1 and CDR2 from the germline V gene are MNHNS and SASEGT. CDR3 nucleotide sequence: TGTGCCAGCAGTCCCACGACAGAGATAAATCAGCCCCAGCATTTT. Amino acid sequence: CASSPTTEINQPQHF.

The chain uses TRBV16 and TRBJ1-5; D perhaps matches TRBD1 (5 bases). The germline V and J ends were trimmed by 0 bases and 2 bases, with 8 bases remaining between them. This CDR3 contains 15 residues. The V gene's germline CDR1 is KGHSY and CDR2 FQNENV. Here the CDR3 DNA reads TGTGCCAGCAGCCAATCCTCAGGGCGCAATCAGCCCCAGCATTTT. As protein: CASSQSSGRNQPQHF.